These 23 T cell receptor beta chains came from one sample sequenced in a study of cytomegalovirus exposure and HLA in healthy donors. With 60 Vbeta and 13 Jbeta primers, the PCR was carried out. Here immunoSEQ multiplex PCR was the method, and the copy in TCRdb shows in-frame clones only, minus some. The sample shows about 190,000 clones, more than 70% of them seen only once. The specimen sequenced was PBMCs. All receptors come from a woman aged 40 to 49 in good health and CMV-seronegative.

The chain employs TRBV19 and TRBJ1-5; 7 bases fit TRBD1. The V segment lost 7 bases and the J segment 9 bases; nucleotides outside the gene matches: 12. The CDR3 consists of 14 residues. CDR1 is LNHDA, CDR2 SQIVND, per germline (reference sequence). CDR3 residues: CASTPGTDYLPQHF. DNA for the CDR3: TGTGCCAGTACCCCCGGGACAGATTATTTGCCCCAGCATTTT.

The V call is TRBV4-3, the J call TRBJ2-5; a weak D match, TRBD2 (5 bases). The V gene's germline CDR1 is LGHNA and CDR2 YSLEER. Trimming removed 2 bases from V and 5 bases from J, with 12 bases in between. The CDR3 covers 14 residues. The CDR3 nucleotides read TGCGCCAGCAGCCAATATAGGGAGCGGGAGACCCAGTACTTC. It is translated as CASSQYRERETQYF.

A remark on this clone: This same CDR3 is encoded by further DNA sequences in the sample. The chain is built from TRBV5-1 and TRBJ2-5; TRBD2 matches at 11 bases. Germline-derived CDR1 and CDR2 are SGHRS and YFSETQ. V trimming: 1 base; J trimming: 5 bases; junction bases outside the gene matches: 10. The CDR3 totals 17 residues. CDR3 sequence: CASSLTLTSGSSETQYF. CDR3 DNA sequence: TGCGCCAGCAGCTTGACTCTTACTAGCGGGAGTAGTGAGACCCAGTACTTC.

The chain carries TRBV2 and TRBJ2-3; D may be TRBD1 (7 bases). The CDR3 loop spans 15 amino acids. The germline CDR1 and CDR2 sequences are SNHLY and FYNNEI. The V end was cut by 7 bases, the J end by 4 bases, with 18 bases between. CDR3: CASKDWQGGADTQYF. The CDR3 nucleotides are TGTGCCAGCAAGGACTGGCAGGGGGGCGCAGATACGCAGTATTTT. The full variable domain, completed using reference TRBV2 and TRBJ2-3, is EPEVTQTPSHQVTQMGQEVILRCVPISNHLYFYWYRQILGQKVEFLVSFYNNEISEKSEIFDDQFSVERPDGSNFTLKIRSTKLEDSAMYFCASKDWQGGADTQYFGPGTRLTVL.

The CDR3 DNA is TGTGCCAGCAGCCCTAACAGGGTCAATGAGCAGTTCTTC. Protein sequence: CASSPNRVNEQFF. The genes are TRBV2 and TRBJ2-1, with D possibly matching TRBD1 (6 bases). The CDR3 is 13 amino acids. From germline, CDR1 is SNHLY and CDR2 FYNNEI. V was clipped by 6 bases and J by 6 bases, with 12 bases between them.

This clone came up once. This chain joins TRBV6-5 and TRBJ1-1; tentative D call: TRBD1 (5 bases). CDR3 length equals 15 residues. V was pared by 4 bases and J by 1 base, with 13 bases between. From germline, CDR1 is MNHEY and CDR2 SVGAGI. The DNA of the CDR3 is TGTGCCAGCAGTTTGTCAGGGTTGGCGAACACTGAAGCTTTCTTT. Its protein product is CASSLSGLANTEAFF.

In this sample, this clone turned up a few times. The same CDR3 is also encoded by other DNA sequences in this sample. The J gene is TRBJ1-2, the V gene TRBV5-8, with 9 bases matching TRBD1. The CDR3 totals 15 residues. V shed 3 bases, J shed 2 bases, and the junction held 5 bases outside the gene matches. Germline CDR1 is SGHTS and CDR2 is YDEGEE. CDR3 loop: CASSSWTGANYGYTF. In DNA form, the CDR3 reads TGTGCCAGCAGCTCCTGGACAGGGGCGAACTATGGCTACACCTTC.

This chain links TRBV19 with TRBJ2-7; 10 bases are shared with TRBD2. This CDR3 has 18 amino acids. The germline V gene has CDR1 LNHDA and CDR2 SQIVND (reference sequence). The CDR3: CACTSGTSVQKRFYEQYV. The CDR3 nucleotides read TGTGCATGTACGAGCGGGACTAGCGTACAAAAAAGGTTCTACGAGCAGTACGTC.

The V gene is TRBV5-1, the J gene TRBJ2-3; 8 bases map to TRBD2. Unmatched junction bases numbered 8, after V lost 8 bases and J lost 0 bases. CDR3 length: 15 amino acids. CDR1 is SGHRS, CDR2 YFSETQ, per germline. The CDR3 DNA reads TGCGCCAGTACAGCTAGCGGGTGGAGCACAGATACGCAGTATTTT. Translated, it gives CASTASGWSTDTQYF.

This clone turned up a few times. V is TRBV4-2 and J is TRBJ2-1; D perhaps matches TRBD2 (6 bases). The CDR3 loop spans 16 amino acids. Germline values: CDR1 LGHNA, CDR2 YNFKEQ. Trimming shortened V by 0 bases and J by 0 bases, and 9 bases separated the two germline ends. CDR3 nucleotides: TGTGCCAGCAGCCAAGAGGCCGGGGGCTCCTACAATGAGCAGTTCTTC. Protein: CASSQEAGGSYNEQFF.

This chain links TRBV5-1 with TRBJ2-1; 9 bases agree with TRBD2. The CDR3 totals 17 residues. J gave up 1 base and V 4 bases, and 9 bases lay outside the gene matches. Germline CDR1 SGHRS, CDR2 YFSETQ. CDR3 DNA: TGCGCCAGCAGCCAGGGGGGCGGGAGGGGATCCTACAATGAGCAGTTCTTC. This gives the protein CASSQGGGRGSYNEQFF. The variable domain in full, completed from reference TRBV5-1 and TRBJ2-1, reads KAGVTQTPRYLIKTRGQQVTLSCSPISGHRSVSWYQQTPGQGLQFLFEYFSETQRNKGNFPGRFSGRQFSNSRSEMNVSTLELGDSALYLCASSQGGGRGSYNEQFFGPGTRLTVL.

The V gene is TRBV6-1, the J gene TRBJ1-5; 8 bases are a match to TRBD1. V lost 6 bases and J lost 6; bases outside the gene matches: 7. The CDR3 is 14 amino acids. Germline CDR1 MNHNS, CDR2 SASEGT. CDR3 DNA: TGTGCCAGCAGAGGACAGGGTAGCGGTCAGCCCCAGCATTTT. It translates to CASRGQGSGQPQHF.

The rearrangement uses TRBV6-5 and TRBJ2-1, with D possibly TRBD2 on 5 matching bases. The ends were cut back, 2 bases at V and 7 bases at J, with 12 bases in the middle. Germline values: CDR1 MNHEY, CDR2 SVGAGI. The CDR3 is 14 amino acids. The CDR3 loop is CASSYPSPGNEQFF. The CDR3 DNA sequence: TGTGCCAGCAGTTACCCATCGCCGGGGAATGAGCAGTTCTTC.

Concerning this clone itself: A read error may account for a junction end that differs from germline. This chain links TRBV7-9 with TRBJ1-3, with unresolved D. This CDR3 is 17 amino acids long. Germline values: CDR1 SEHNR, CDR2 FQNEAQ (reference sequence). CDR3 residues: CSSSYSQGRGSGNTIYF. The DNA for the CDR3 is TGTTCCAGCAGCTATAGCCAAGGTCGTGGCTCCGGAAACACCATATATTTT.

The rearrangement joins TRBV5-6 to TRBJ1-3; D unclear. The V gene lost 4 bases and the J gene lost 0 bases, with 14 bases spanning the gap. The CDR3 is 16 amino acids. The germline gives CDR1 SGHDT, CDR2 YYEEEE. The CDR3 DNA sequence: TGTGCCAGCAGCGGGGTTGAGCGGGTCTCTGGAAACACCATATATTTT. Protein: CASSGVERVSGNTIYF.

The chain links TRBV7-2 to TRBJ2-3, with TRBD2 matching over 10 bases. With V trimmed by 3 bases and J by 3 bases, 6 bases remained unmatched. The CDR3 totals 16 residues. Germline values: CDR1 SGHTA, CDR2 FQGNSA. Written as DNA, the CDR3 is TGTGCCAGCAGCTTTTCTAGCGGGAGTAAAACAGATACGCAGTATTTT. Translation: CASSFSSGSKTDTQYF.

V usage is TRBV7-9 and J usage is TRBJ1-1; D remains unclear. The length of the CDR3 is 17 residues. CDR1 is SEHNR, CDR2 FQNEAQ, per germline (reference sequence). V was shortened by 2 bases and J by 0 bases, with 16 bases between the two germline ends. CDR3: CASSLIPPWAMNTEAFF. For the CDR3, the DNA is TGTGCCAGCAGCTTAATCCCCCCATGGGCCATGAACACTGAAGCTTTCTTT. Combining the CDR3 with reference TRBV7-9 and TRBJ1-1 gives the whole variable domain DTGVSQNPRHKITKRGQNVTFRCDPISEHNRLYWYRQTLGQGPEFLTYFQNEAQLEKSRLLSDRFSAERPKGSFSTLEIQRTEQGDSAMYLCASSLIPPWAMNTEAFFGQGTRLTVV.

This clone was seen more than once but under ten times. V usage is TRBV19 and J usage is TRBJ1-5; possible D gene TRBD1, 5 bases. With 8 bases removed from V and 5 bases from J, the gap between germline ends came to 16 bases. The CDR3 extends over 14 amino acids. Germline V gene sequence: CDR1 LNHDA, CDR2 SQIVND (reference sequence). The CDR3: CASRLSGLHQPQHF. The CDR3 DNA is TGTGCCAGTCGACTTTCAGGGCTGCATCAGCCCCAGCATTTT. The entire variable domain, with the rest obtained from reference TRBV19 and TRBJ1-5, is as follows: DGGITQSPKYLFRKEGQNVTLSCEQNLNHDAMYWYRQDPGQGLRLIYYSQIVNDFQKGDIAEGYSVSREKKESFPLTVTSAQKNPTAFYLCASRLSGLHQPQHFGDGTRLSIL.

The chain recombines TRBV6-1 with TRBJ1-6, with 7 bases that match TRBD1. The CDR3 is 13 amino acids. The germline V gene has CDR1 MNHNS and CDR2 SASEGT. The ends lost 8 bases at V and 8 bases at J; junction bases unmatched: 6. The CDR3 loop is CASGTGEDSPLHF. DNA for the CDR3: TGTGCCAGCGGAACAGGGGAGGATTCACCCCTCCACTTT.

This clone was seen a few times. This chain links TRBV28 with TRBJ1-4, with a tentative D call TRBD1 (6 bases). The CDR3 spans 15 residues. Per germline, CDR1 MDHEN and CDR2 SYDVKM. V dropped 1 base and J dropped 8 bases, with 14 bases sitting between them. CDR3 DNA: TGTGCCAGCAGTTTATCGCCAGGGGAGAAAGAAAAACTGTTTTTT. Translating it yields CASSLSPGEKEKLFF.

V gene TRBV4-3 combines with J gene TRBJ1-5; D not resolved. Germline CDR1 reads LGHNA; CDR2 reads YSLEER. Trimming stripped 0 bases from V and 2 bases from J, with 14 bases between. CDR3 length: 17 residues. This CDR3 is CASSQEYGGFGNQPQHF. CDR3 DNA sequence: TGCGCCAGCAGCCAAGAATACGGCGGGTTCGGCAATCAGCCCCAGCATTTT.

J is TRBJ1-1 and V is TRBV19; D not resolved. Germline assignment: CDR1 LNHDA and CDR2 SQIVND (reference sequence). V lost 1 base to trimming and J lost 10 bases, with 10 bases between them. The length of the CDR3 is 12 residues. CDR3 sequence (DNA): TGTGCCAGTAGTATAGTAGGAGGGAGAGCTTTCTTT. It yields the protein CASSIVGGRAFF.

V is TRBV28 and J is TRBJ1-2, with a weak D call TRBD1 (5 bases). The germline gives CDR1 MDHEN, CDR2 SYDVKM. The CDR3 extends over 14 amino acids. Trimming left V 9 bases short and J 4 bases short, with 18 bases between. The CDR3 DNA follows: TGTGCCAGTGGCCTCGGGGGGAATGGCTATGGCTACACCTTC. Translation: CASGLGGNGYGYTF.